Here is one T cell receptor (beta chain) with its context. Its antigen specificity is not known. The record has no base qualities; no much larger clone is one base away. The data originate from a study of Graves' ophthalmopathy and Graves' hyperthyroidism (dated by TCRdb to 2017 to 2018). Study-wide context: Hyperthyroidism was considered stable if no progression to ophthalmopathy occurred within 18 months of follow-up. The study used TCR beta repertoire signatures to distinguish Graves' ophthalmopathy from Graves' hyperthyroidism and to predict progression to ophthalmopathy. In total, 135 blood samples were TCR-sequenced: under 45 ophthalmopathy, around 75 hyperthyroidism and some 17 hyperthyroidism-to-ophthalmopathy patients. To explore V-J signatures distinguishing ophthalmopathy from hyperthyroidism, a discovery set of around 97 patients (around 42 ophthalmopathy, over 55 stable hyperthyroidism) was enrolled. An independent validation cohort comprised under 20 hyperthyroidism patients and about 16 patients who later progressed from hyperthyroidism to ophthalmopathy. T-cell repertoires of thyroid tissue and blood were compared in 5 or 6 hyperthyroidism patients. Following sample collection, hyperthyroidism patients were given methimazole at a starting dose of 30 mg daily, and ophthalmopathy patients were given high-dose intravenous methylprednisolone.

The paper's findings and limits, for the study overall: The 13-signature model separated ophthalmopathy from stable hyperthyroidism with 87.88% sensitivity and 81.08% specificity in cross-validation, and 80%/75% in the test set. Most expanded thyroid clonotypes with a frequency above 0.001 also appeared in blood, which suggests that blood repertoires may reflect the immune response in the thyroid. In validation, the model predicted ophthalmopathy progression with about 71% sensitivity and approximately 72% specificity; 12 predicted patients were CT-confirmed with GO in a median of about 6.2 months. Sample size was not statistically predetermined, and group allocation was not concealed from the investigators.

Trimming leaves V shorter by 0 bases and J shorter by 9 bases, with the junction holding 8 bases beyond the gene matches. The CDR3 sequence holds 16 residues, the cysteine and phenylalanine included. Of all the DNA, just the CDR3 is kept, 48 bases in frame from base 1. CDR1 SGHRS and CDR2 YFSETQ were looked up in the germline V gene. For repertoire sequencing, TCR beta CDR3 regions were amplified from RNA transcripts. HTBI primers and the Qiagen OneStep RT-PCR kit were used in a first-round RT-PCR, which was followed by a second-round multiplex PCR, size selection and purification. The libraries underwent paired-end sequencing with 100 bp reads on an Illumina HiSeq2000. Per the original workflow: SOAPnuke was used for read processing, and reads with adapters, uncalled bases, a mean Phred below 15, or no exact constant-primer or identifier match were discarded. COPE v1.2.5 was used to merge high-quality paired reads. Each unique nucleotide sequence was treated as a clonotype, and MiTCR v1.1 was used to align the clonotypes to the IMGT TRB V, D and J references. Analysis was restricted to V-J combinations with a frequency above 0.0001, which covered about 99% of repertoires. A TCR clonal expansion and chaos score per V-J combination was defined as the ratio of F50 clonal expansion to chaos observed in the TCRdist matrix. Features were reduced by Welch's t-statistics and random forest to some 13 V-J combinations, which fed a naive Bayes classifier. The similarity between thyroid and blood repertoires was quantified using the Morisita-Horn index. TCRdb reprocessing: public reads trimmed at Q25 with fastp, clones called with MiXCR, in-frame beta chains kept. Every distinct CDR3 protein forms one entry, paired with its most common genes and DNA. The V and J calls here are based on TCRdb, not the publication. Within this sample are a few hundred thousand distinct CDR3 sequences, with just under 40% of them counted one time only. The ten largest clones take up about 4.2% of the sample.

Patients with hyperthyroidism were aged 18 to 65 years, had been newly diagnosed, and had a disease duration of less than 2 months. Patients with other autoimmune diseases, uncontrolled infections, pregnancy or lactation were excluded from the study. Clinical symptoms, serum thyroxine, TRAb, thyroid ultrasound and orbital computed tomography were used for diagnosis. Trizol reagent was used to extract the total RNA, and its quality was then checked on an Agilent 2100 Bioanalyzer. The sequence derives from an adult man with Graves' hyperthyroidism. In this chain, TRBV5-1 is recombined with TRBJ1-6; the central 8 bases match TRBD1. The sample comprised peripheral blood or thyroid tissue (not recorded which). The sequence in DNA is TGCGCCAGCAGCTTGGACGGACAGGGTCAACGTTCACCCCTCCACTTT. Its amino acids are CASSLDGQGQRSPLHF.